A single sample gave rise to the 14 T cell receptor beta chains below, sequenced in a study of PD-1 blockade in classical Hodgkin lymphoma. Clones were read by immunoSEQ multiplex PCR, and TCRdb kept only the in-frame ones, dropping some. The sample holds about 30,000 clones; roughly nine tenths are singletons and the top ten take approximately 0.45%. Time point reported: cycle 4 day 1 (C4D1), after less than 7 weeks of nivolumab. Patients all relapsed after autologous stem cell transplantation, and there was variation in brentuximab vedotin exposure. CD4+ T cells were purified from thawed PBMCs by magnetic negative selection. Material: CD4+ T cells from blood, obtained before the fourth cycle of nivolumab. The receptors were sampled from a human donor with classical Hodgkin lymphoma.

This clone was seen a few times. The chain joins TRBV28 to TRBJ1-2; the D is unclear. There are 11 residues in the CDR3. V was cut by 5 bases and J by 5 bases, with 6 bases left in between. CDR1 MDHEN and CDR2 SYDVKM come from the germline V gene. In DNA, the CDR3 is TGTGCCAGCAGTCAGATTTATGGCTACACCTTC. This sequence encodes CASSQIYGYTF.

CDR3 nucleotides: TGTGCCAGCAGTTTAGTGGGTTTGGTGTCGGGGGCGTCCCTCCACTTT. Its protein is CASSLVGLVSGASLHF. The chain recombines TRBV27 with TRBJ1-6, with D possibly TRBD1 on 6 matching bases. V was clipped by 2 bases and J by 14 bases, with 22 bases between them. There are 16 residues in the CDR3. Germline V gives CDR1 MNHEY, CDR2 SMNVEV (reference sequence).

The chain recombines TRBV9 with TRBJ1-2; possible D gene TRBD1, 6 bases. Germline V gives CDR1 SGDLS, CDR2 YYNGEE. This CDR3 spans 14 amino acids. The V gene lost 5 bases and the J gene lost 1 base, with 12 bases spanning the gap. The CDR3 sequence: CASSRGDRNYGYTF. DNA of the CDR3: TGTGCCAGCAGTAGGGGGGACCGTAACTATGGCTACACCTTC.

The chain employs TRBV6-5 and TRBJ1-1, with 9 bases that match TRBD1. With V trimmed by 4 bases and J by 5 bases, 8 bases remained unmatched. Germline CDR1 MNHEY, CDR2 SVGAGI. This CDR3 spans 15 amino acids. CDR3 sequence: CASSSTGGRGTEAFF. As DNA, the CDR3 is TGTGCCAGCAGTTCCACAGGGGGCCGAGGTACTGAAGCTTTCTTT.

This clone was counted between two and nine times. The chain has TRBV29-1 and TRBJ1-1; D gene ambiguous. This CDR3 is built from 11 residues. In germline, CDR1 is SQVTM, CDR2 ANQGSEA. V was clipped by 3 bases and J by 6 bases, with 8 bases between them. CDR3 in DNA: TGCAGCGTTGATGAGGTTCCTGAAGCTTTCTTT. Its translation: CSVDEVPEAFF.

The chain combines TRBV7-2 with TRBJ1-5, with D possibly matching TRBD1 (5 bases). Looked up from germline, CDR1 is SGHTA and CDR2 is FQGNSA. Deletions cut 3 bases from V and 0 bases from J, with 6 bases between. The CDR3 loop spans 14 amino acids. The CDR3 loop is CASSFGHSNQPQHF. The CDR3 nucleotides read TGTGCCAGCAGCTTTGGACATAGCAATCAGCCCCAGCATTTT.

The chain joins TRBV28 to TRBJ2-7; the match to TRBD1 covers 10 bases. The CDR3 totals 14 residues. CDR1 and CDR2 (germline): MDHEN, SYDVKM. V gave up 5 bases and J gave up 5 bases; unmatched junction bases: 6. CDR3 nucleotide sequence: TGTGCCAGCAGTCGACGACAGGGGGCTGACGAGCAGTACTTC. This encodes CASSRRQGADEQYF.

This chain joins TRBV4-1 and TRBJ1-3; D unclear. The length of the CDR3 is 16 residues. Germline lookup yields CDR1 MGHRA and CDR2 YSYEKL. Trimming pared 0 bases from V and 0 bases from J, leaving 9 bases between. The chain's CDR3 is CASSQDRWTSGNTIYF. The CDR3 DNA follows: TGCGCCAGCAGCCAAGATCGGTGGACCTCTGGAAACACCATATATTTT.

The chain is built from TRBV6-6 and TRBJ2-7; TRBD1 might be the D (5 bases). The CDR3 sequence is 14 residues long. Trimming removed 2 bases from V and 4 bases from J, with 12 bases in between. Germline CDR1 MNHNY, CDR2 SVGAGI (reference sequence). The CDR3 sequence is CASSYGQGTYEQYF. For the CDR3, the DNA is TGTGCCAGCAGTTACGGGCAGGGAACATACGAGCAGTACTTC.

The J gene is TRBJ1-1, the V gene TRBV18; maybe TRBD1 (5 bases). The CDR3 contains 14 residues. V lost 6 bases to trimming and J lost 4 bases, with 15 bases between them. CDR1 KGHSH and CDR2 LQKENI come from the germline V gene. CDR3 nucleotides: TGTGCCAGCTCGCCATGGACATTCGGCACTGAAGCTTTCTTT. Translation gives CASSPWTFGTEAFF.

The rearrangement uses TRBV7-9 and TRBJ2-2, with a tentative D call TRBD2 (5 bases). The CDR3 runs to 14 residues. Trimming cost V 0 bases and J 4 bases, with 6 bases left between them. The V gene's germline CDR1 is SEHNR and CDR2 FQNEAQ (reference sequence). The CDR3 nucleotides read TGTGCCAGCAGCTTAGCAGGGAGCACCGGGGAGCTGTTTTTT. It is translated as CASSLAGSTGELFF.

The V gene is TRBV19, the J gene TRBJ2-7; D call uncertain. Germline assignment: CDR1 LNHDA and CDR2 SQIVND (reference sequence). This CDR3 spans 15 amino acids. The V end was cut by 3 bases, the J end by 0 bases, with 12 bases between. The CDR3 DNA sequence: TGTGCCAGTAGTATGAGTCCGCCGGGCTCCTACGAGCAGTACTTC. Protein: CASSMSPPGSYEQYF.

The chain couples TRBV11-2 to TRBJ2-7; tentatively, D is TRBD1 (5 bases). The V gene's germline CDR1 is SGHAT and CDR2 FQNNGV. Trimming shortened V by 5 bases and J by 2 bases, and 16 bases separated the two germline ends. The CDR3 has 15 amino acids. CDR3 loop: CASSEGARFPYEQYF. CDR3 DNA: TGTGCCAGCAGCGAAGGGGCGAGGTTTCCCTACGAGCAGTACTTC.

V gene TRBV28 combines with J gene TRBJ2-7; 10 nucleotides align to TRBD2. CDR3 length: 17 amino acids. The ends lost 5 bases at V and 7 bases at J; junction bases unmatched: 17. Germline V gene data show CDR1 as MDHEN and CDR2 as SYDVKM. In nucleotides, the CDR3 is TGTGCCAGCAGTCAAACCATTGGACTAGCGGACACCTTTGAGCAGTACTTC. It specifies CASSQTIGLADTFEQYF.